Sequencing of this TCR beta chain was carried out in a study of T cell responses to AZD1222 COVID-19 vaccine. Study observations and caveats: Without day 14 samples, only post-peak T cell repertoires were studied.

The germline V and J ends were trimmed by 5 bases and 2 bases, with 7 bases remaining between them. This CDR3 has 12 residues. The germline CDR1 and CDR2 sequences are SEHNR and FQNEAQ (reference sequence). Sequencing used immunoSEQ multiplex PCR; TCRdb keeps in-frame clones, though not all of them. The sample lists 95,000 to 150,000 clones, roughly 90% seen once, with 11% to 15% in the top ten. As concerns this clone: Its target is not known.

The genes are TRBV7-9 and TRBJ2-7; a possible D gene is TRBD1 (5 bases). The specimen comprised peripheral blood, sampled on day 0 of AZD1222 vaccination. This clonotype originated in an adult in good health. CDR3 DNA: TGTGCCAGCAGCGACAGACCCTACGAGCAGTACTTC. It is translated as CASSDRPYEQYF.